What follows are 25 T cell receptor beta chains derived from one specimen sequenced in a study of identical twins. MiXCR, run by TCRdb on the 5' RACE reads, gives a single entry per CDR3 protein. The sample includes 450,000 or so distinct CDR3 sequences, approximately 15% seen only once; the top ten take 0.5% to 0.65%. These sequences were also reported in another study, on yellow fever vaccine responses in identical twins.

Sequenced: CD4+ T cells sorted from blood. The receptor set was obtained from a young woman in good health.

V gene TRBV6-2 or TRBV6-3 combines with J gene TRBJ2-5, with 14 bases aligning to TRBD2. Germline V CDR1 and CDR2: MNHEY, SVGEGT. This CDR3 comprises 17 residues. V gave up 5 bases and J gave up 3 bases; unmatched junction bases: 8. The CDR3 here is CASSRLAGGRSEETQYF. The CDR3 DNA is TGTGCCAGCAGTCGACTAGCGGGAGGGCGGTCGGAAGAGACCCAGTACTTC.

This clonotype has a handful of counts. The chain carries TRBV6-2 or TRBV6-3 and TRBJ1-5; D call uncertain. The germline gives CDR1 MNHEY, CDR2 SVGEGT. Trimming cost V 6 bases and J 3 bases, with 12 bases left between them. The CDR3 is made up of 14 amino acids. The CDR3 reads CASSPQQNNQPQHF. CDR3 DNA: TGTGCCAGCAGCCCCCAACAGAACAATCAGCCCCAGCATTTT.

This clonotype was recorded many times. The chain carries TRBV10-3 and TRBJ2-7, with D unresolved. The germline V gene encodes CDR1 ENHRY and CDR2 SYGVKD. The CDR3 is made up of 12 amino acids. The V and J ends lost 1 base and 4 bases respectively, with 5 bases between them. CDR3 region: CAISEYKYEQYF. The CDR3 DNA sequence: TGTGCCATCAGTGAGTATAAGTACGAGCAGTACTTC.

The chain employs TRBV6-1 and TRBJ2-7; D gene ambiguous. V dropped 5 bases and J dropped 1 base, with 15 bases sitting between them. The CDR3 loop spans 15 amino acids. Germline V gives CDR1 MNHNS, CDR2 SASEGT. The CDR3 protein is CASSPTDPISYEQYF. For the CDR3, the DNA is TGTGCCAGCAGTCCGACTGACCCAATTTCCTACGAGCAGTACTTC.

The rearrangement joins TRBV20-1 to TRBJ2-7; 10 nucleotides line up with TRBD2. CDR1 is DFQATT and CDR2 is SNEGSKA in the germline V gene (reference sequence). V gave up 6 bases and J gave up 5 bases; unmatched junction bases: 7. The CDR3 covers 13 residues. CDR3 sequence reads: CSAREAGGHEQYF. DNA for the CDR3: TGCAGTGCGAGGGAAGCGGGAGGGCACGAGCAGTACTTC.

This clonotype was observed at least ten times. The chain links TRBV12-3 or TRBV12-4 to TRBJ2-1; D is uncertain. The CDR3 sequence is 13 residues long. V was clipped by 1 base and J by 6 bases, with 7 bases between them. The CDR3 sequence is CASSLGSSNEQFF. The CDR3 DNA reads as TGTGCCAGCAGTTTAGGGTCTAGCAATGAGCAGTTCTTC.

There are a few counts of this clonotype. The chain employs TRBV5-6 and TRBJ2-3; D not resolved. The CDR3 has 15 amino acids. The V gene's germline CDR1 is SGHDT and CDR2 YYEEEE. The ends were cut back, 0 bases at V and 4 bases at J, with 12 bases in the middle. This chain's CDR3 is CASSLAGKGADTQYF. The CDR3 region has the DNA TGTGCCAGCAGCTTGGCCGGAAAGGGCGCAGATACGCAGTATTTT.

The table lists this clonotype with a few counts. The chain uses TRBV6-6 and TRBJ2-3, with TRBD2 identical over 7 bases. Germline CDR1 and CDR2: MNHNY and SVGAGI (reference sequence). The J segment lost 7 bases and the V segment lost 8 bases, leaving 6 bases of the junction unmatched. There are 12 residues in the CDR3. The chain's CDR3 is CASSFGGNTQYF. CDR3 nucleotides: TGTGCCAGCTCGTTCGGGGGGAATACGCAGTATTTT.

V gene TRBV2 combines with J gene TRBJ2-1; 8 positions match TRBD2. There are 16 residues in the CDR3. Germline CDR1 and CDR2: SNHLY and FYNNEI. Germline trimming cut 0 bases from V and 6 bases from J; bases unmatched to any gene: 7. CDR3 in amino acids: CASSEARLALFNEQFF. The CDR3 DNA is TGTGCCAGCAGTGAAGCGCGACTAGCGCTCTTCAATGAGCAGTTCTTC.

In this sample, this clonotype turned up a few times. The V call is TRBV5-1, the J call TRBJ2-2; D tentatively reads TRBD1 or TRBD2 (5 bases each). Per germline, CDR1 SGHRS and CDR2 YFSETQ. V dropped 4 bases and J dropped 1 base, with 14 bases sitting between them. The CDR3 spans 16 residues. The CDR3 loop is CASSLGEHRNTGELFF. In DNA, the CDR3 is TGCGCCAGCAGCCTGGGGGAGCACAGGAACACCGGGGAGCTGTTTTTT.

For the CDR3, the DNA is TGTGCCAGCAGCCCAGCGGGGGCGAGCTCCTACAATGAGCAGTTCTTC. This translates into CASSPAGASSYNEQFF. The chain recombines TRBV7-8 with TRBJ2-1, with 8 bases identical to TRBD2. This CDR3 contains 16 residues. The ends lost 5 bases at V and 0 bases at J; junction bases unmatched: 6. The germline V gene has CDR1 SGHVS and CDR2 FQNEAQ.

This clonotype was picked up a small number of times. V usage is TRBV28 and J usage is TRBJ2-1, with 10 bases matching TRBD2. The V gene end was trimmed by 5 bases and the J gene end by 6 bases; junction bases not matched to a gene: 7. This CDR3 has 15 amino acids. Looked up from germline, CDR1 is MDHEN and CDR2 is SYDVKM. CDR3 sequence reads: CASSQIAGGRNEQFF. The CDR3 bases are TGTGCCAGCAGTCAGATAGCGGGAGGCCGCAATGAGCAGTTCTTC. The full variable domain, in which reference TRBV28 and TRBJ2-1 provide the parts outside the CDR3, is DVKVTQSSRYLVKRTGEKVFLECVQDMDHENMFWYRQDPGLGLRLIYFSYDVKMKEKGDIPEGYSVSREKKERFSLILESASTNQTSMYLCASSQIAGGRNEQFFGPGTRLTVL.

The chain recombines TRBV28 with TRBJ2-5; no clear D. The CDR3 is 12 amino acids. Per germline, CDR1 MDHEN and CDR2 SYDVKM. Trimming removed 6 bases from V and 9 bases from J, with 14 bases in between. CDR3 sequence: CASSPVATAQYF. The CDR3 nucleotides are TGTGCCAGCAGCCCGGTGGCCACGGCCCAGTACTTC.

The rearrangement links TRBV5-1 to TRBJ2-1; D ambiguous. Germline V gene lookup returns CDR1 SGHRS and CDR2 YFSETQ. V was trimmed by 5 bases and J by 6 bases, leaving 9 bases between them. This CDR3 contains 12 residues. The CDR3 sequence: CASSEVGNEQFF. The CDR3 bases are TGCGCCAGCAGTGAGGTGGGCAATGAGCAGTTCTTC.

This sequence joins TRBV2 and TRBJ2-3; 8 positions agree with TRBD2. CDR3 length: 15 amino acids. Per germline, CDR1 SNHLY and CDR2 FYNNEI. J lost 3 bases, V lost 3 bases, and 5 bases had no gene match. In DNA form, the CDR3 reads TGTGCCAGCAGTGATTCGGGGGGGTGGACAGATACGCAGTATTTT. Residues: CASSDSGGWTDTQYF.

This clonotype was detected many times. The V call is TRBV12-3 or TRBV12-4, the J call TRBJ1-5; D unresolved. Trimming removed 8 bases at V and 2 bases at J, with 13 bases between. The CDR3 has 14 amino acids. DNA for the CDR3: TGTGCCAGCCGCACAGCGAGTGGCAATCAGCCCCAGCATTTT. This sequence encodes CASRTASGNQPQHF.

In its sample, this clonotype was seen many times. The genes are TRBV24-1 and TRBJ2-7; D is undetermined. The CDR3 has 11 residues. CDR1 and CDR2 (germline): KGHDR, SFDVKD. Trimming cost V 1 base and J 7 bases, with 4 bases left between them. The CDR3 protein is CATSDLWEQYF. DNA of the CDR3: TGTGCCACCAGTGATTTATGGGAGCAGTACTTC.

This clonotype was detected once. This chain uses TRBV3-1 with TRBJ2-5, with 11 bases lining up with TRBD2. CDR3 length equals 17 residues. With V trimmed by 2 bases and J by 5 bases, 10 bases remained unmatched. CDR1 LGHDT and CDR2 YNNKEL come from the germline V gene (reference sequence). The CDR3 region is CASSQRRGTSGGETQYF. The CDR3, as DNA: TGTGCCAGCAGCCAAAGGAGGGGGACTAGCGGCGGGGAGACCCAGTACTTC.

In its sample, this clonotype was seen a few times. V is TRBV20-1 and J is TRBJ2-3; the D is unclear. Germline lookup yields CDR1 DFQATT and CDR2 SNEGSKA (reference sequence). Trimming pared 3 bases from V and 4 bases from J, leaving 8 bases between. The CDR3 spans 12 residues. This CDR3 is CSARNPADTQYF. DNA for the CDR3: TGCAGTGCTAGGAATCCGGCAGATACGCAGTATTTT.

In this sample, this clonotype turned up a few times. The chain has TRBV7-2 and TRBJ2-2; 12 nucleotides align to TRBD2. The V and J ends lost 5 bases and 3 bases, in that order; junction bases with no gene match: 4. This CDR3 spans 16 amino acids. Germline V lookup: CDR1 SGHTA, CDR2 FQGNSA. In DNA form, the CDR3 reads TGTGCCAGCAGCCTTCGGACTAGCGGGGACACCGGGGAGCTGTTTTTT. Translated: CASSLRTSGDTGELFF.

The chain recombines TRBV29-1 with TRBJ1-2; D gene uncertain. CDR1 is SQVTM and CDR2 is ANQGSEA in the germline V gene. The CDR3 is 12 residues long. The V end lost 3 bases, the J end lost 8 bases, and 13 bases lay between the germline ends. For the CDR3, the DNA is TGCAGCGTTGATCTCCAGGCTTCGGGCTACACCTTC. Amino acid sequence: CSVDLQASGYTF.

The chain carries TRBV30 and TRBJ2-7; tentative D call: TRBD2 (6 bases). The germline V and J ends were trimmed by 4 bases and 0 bases, with 13 bases remaining between them. The germline V gene encodes CDR1 GTSNPN and CDR2 SVGIG (reference sequence). This CDR3 is 14 amino acids long. The chain's CDR3 is CAWNVGGSSYEQYF. The CDR3 nucleotides are TGTGCCTGGAACGTCGGGGGTAGCTCCTACGAGCAGTACTTC.

The chain is built from TRBV6-1 and TRBJ2-7, with TRBD1 matching 8 bases. CDR1 is MNHNS, CDR2 SASEGT, per germline. The CDR3 has 15 residues. V shed 8 bases and J 7 bases; nucleotides not matched to a gene: 16. The CDR3 loop is CASRGGGTGGDEQYF. The CDR3 nucleotides are TGTGCCAGCCGAGGGGGCGGGACAGGCGGCGATGAGCAGTACTTC.

This chain links TRBV27 with TRBJ2-7, with 16 nucleotides matching TRBD2. Trimming cost V 2 bases and J 5 bases; bases outside gene matches: 9. This CDR3 contains 18 residues. CDR1 and CDR2 from the germline V gene are MNHEY and SMNVEV (reference sequence). CDR3 bases: TGTGCCAGCAGTTTAGGGACTAGCGGGAGGGCCCAGGTCCACGAGCAGTACTTC. Amino acid sequence: CASSLGTSGRAQVHEQYF.

This clonotype was counted between two and nine times. The junction and the germline gene differ at one end; a read error may be behind it. The chain couples TRBV7-2 to TRBJ2-3, with 14 bases identical to TRBD2. The CDR3 covers 14 residues. The V gene's germline CDR1 is SGHTA and CDR2 FQGNSA. Here the CDR3 reads CASSLDPGLAGEDF. CDR3 coding DNA: TGTGCCAGCAGCCTAGACCCGGGACTAGCGGGGGAGGATTTT.